This TCR beta chain was sequenced for a study of blood T cell repertoires in COVID-19. The overall study: PBMCs, B-cell-depleted T cells, or T cells provided the cDNA or gDNA that made up the material.

This CDR3 contains 16 residues. Trimming left V 5 bases short and J 0 bases short, with 14 bases between. Germline loops: CDR1 SGHTA, CDR2 FQGNSA. Seattle's enrolled individuals joined amid active infection and were then monitored longitudinally. Libraries were prepared by immunoSEQ multiplex PCR; TCRdb keeps only in-frame clonotypes and omits some of them. Here the sample spans tens of thousands of clones, more than 80% being singletons. This clonotype was sampled from an elderly man with COVID-19, enrolled during active disease. The chain carries TRBV7-2 and TRBJ2-1; possible D gene TRBD1, 6 bases. Sequenced: peripheral blood. CDR3: CASSNRNRVSYNEQFF. The CDR3 bases are TGTGCCAGCAGCAACCGAAACAGGGTCTCCTACAATGAGCAGTTCTTC.